A selection of T cell receptor beta chains follows, all from one sample in a study of T cell responses to AZD1222 COVID-19 vaccine. Sequenced by immunoSEQ multiplex PCR; TCRdb stores in-frame clones only, minus some. The data contain over 110,000 clones, just under 95% of them singletons. Sequenced here: peripheral blood, sampled on day 0 of AZD1222 vaccination. Receptors were obtained from an adult in good health. Both conserved end residues are part of each CDR3. D genes are given only for firm matches. Clone size appears in some rows only: once, few, many, or a class for an expanded clone.

d_call: .; clone_size: .; v_call: TRBV28; j_call: TRBJ1-1; cdr3_aa: CASSPALGGKTEAFF; cdr3_nt: TGTGCCAGCAGCCCGGCCCTCGGGGGAAAGACTGAAGCTTTCTTT
d_call: .; clone_size: .; v_call: TRBV28; j_call: TRBJ2-7; cdr3_aa: CASSFQNSYEQYF; cdr3_nt: TGTGCCAGCAGTTTTCAGAATTCCTACGAGCAGTACTTC
d_call: .; clone_size: .; v_call: TRBV5-6; j_call: TRBJ2-7; cdr3_aa: CASSWAPGSTYEQYF; cdr3_nt: TGTGCCAGCAGCTGGGCCCCGGGATCCACCTACGAGCAGTACTTC
d_call: .; clone_size: once; v_call: TRBV2; j_call: TRBJ1-2; cdr3_aa: CASSLGPGGGPLYGYTF; cdr3_nt: TGTGCCAGCAGTTTGGGGCCCGGGGGGGGGCCCCTATATGGCTACACCTTC
d_call: .; clone_size: .; v_call: TRBV18; j_call: TRBJ2-5; cdr3_aa: CASSPVHGWGDETQYF; cdr3_nt: TGTGCCAGCTCACCGGTACACGGCTGGGGAGACGAGACCCAGTACTTC
d_call: TRBD2; clone_size: .; v_call: TRBV30; j_call: TRBJ2-1; cdr3_aa: CAWSVISGRAGEQFF; cdr3_nt: TGTGCCTGGAGTGTGATTAGCGGGAGGGCGGGGGAGCAGTTCTTC
d_call: .; clone_size: .; v_call: TRBV2; j_call: TRBJ2-3; cdr3_aa: CASSNRADTQYF; cdr3_nt: TGTGCCAGCAGTAACAGGGCAGATACGCAGTATTTT
d_call: .; clone_size: .; v_call: TRBV28; j_call: TRBJ1-5; cdr3_aa: CASSVLTQAAQHF; cdr3_nt: TGTGCCAGCAGTGTCCTGACCCAGGCGGCCCAGCATTTT
d_call: .; clone_size: .; v_call: TRBV6-5; j_call: TRBJ1-2; cdr3_aa: CTSSPRAYYGYTF; cdr3_nt: TGTACCAGCAGTCCCAGGGCCTACTATGGCTACACCTTC
d_call: TRBD1; clone_size: .; v_call: TRBV27; j_call: TRBJ2-7; cdr3_aa: CASSPWGGTVNYEQYF; cdr3_nt: TGTGCCAGCAGTCCATGGGGTGGGACAGTAAACTACGAGCAGTACTTC
d_call: .; clone_size: once; v_call: TRBV21-1; j_call: TRBJ2-5; cdr3_aa: CASSKRDNHAETQYF; cdr3_nt: TGTGCCAGCAGCAAAAGGGACAATCACGCGGAGACCCAGTACTTC
d_call: .; clone_size: .; v_call: TRBV30; j_call: TRBJ1-5; cdr3_aa: CAWTPTPGGSNQPQHF; cdr3_nt: TGTGCCTGGACCCCAACCCCGGGAGGTAGCAATCAGCCCCAGCATTTT
d_call: .; clone_size: .; v_call: TRBV5-1; j_call: TRBJ1-5; cdr3_aa: CASSLVSGSNQPQHF; cdr3_nt: TGCGCCAGCAGCTTGGTTTCCGGGAGCAATCAGCCCCAGCATTTT
d_call: TRBD2; clone_size: once; v_call: TRBV9; j_call: TRBJ2-5; cdr3_aa: CASSVRGTMGETQYF; cdr3_nt: TGTGCCAGCAGCGTTCGCGGGACTATGGGGGAGACCCAGTACTTC
d_call: .; clone_size: .; v_call: TRBV4-1; j_call: TRBJ2-1; cdr3_aa: CASSLGSGMNEQFF; cdr3_nt: TGCGCCAGCAGCCTGGGGTCCGGGATGAATGAGCAGTTCTTC
d_call: .; clone_size: .; v_call: TRBV6-5; j_call: TRBJ2-6; cdr3_aa: CASSYSGSGANVLTF; cdr3_nt: TGTGCCAGCAGTTACTCGGGTTCTGGGGCCAACGTCCTGACTTTC
d_call: .; clone_size: .; v_call: TRBV6-1; j_call: TRBJ1-5; cdr3_aa: CASSEQALSNQPQHF; cdr3_nt: TGTGCCAGCAGTGAACAGGCCCTTAGCAATCAGCCCCAGCATTTT
d_call: TRBD2; clone_size: many; v_call: TRBV6-4; j_call: TRBJ2-3; cdr3_aa: CASSDVAGVSTDTQYF; cdr3_nt: TGTGCCAGCAGTGACGTGGCGGGAGTCAGCACAGATACGCAGTATTTT
d_call: TRBD1; clone_size: .; v_call: TRBV7-2; j_call: TRBJ1-1; cdr3_aa: CASSRATGGNTEAFF; cdr3_nt: TGTGCCAGCAGCCGGGCGACAGGGGGCAACACTGAAGCTTTCTTT
d_call: .; clone_size: .; v_call: TRBV18; j_call: TRBJ2-1; cdr3_aa: CASSPSGDEQFF; cdr3_nt: TGTGCCAGCTCACCTTCAGGGGACGAGCAGTTCTTC
d_call: .; clone_size: .; v_call: TRBV15; j_call: TRBJ2-3; cdr3_aa: CATSPSAGWTDTQYF; cdr3_nt: TGTGCCACCAGCCCCTCGGCAGGGTGGACAGATACGCAGTATTTT
d_call: TRBD1; clone_size: .; v_call: TRBV19; j_call: TRBJ1-1; cdr3_aa: CASSDRDRGGTEAFF; cdr3_nt: TGTGCCAGTAGTGACCGGGACAGGGGAGGCACTGAAGCTTTCTTT
d_call: TRBD1; clone_size: .; v_call: TRBV28; j_call: TRBJ2-3; cdr3_aa: CASSDAGQGKVISADTQYF; cdr3_nt: TGTGCCAGCAGTGACGCCGGACAGGGAAAGGTCATCAGCGCGGATACGCAGTATTTT
d_call: .; clone_size: once; v_call: TRBV2; j_call: TRBJ2-3; cdr3_aa: CASSEETGTDTQYF; cdr3_nt: TGTGCCAGCAGTGAAGAGACTGGCACAGATACGCAGTATTTT
d_call: .; clone_size: .; v_call: TRBV5-1; j_call: TRBJ1-1; cdr3_aa: CASSLGTAQNTEAFF; cdr3_nt: TGCGCCAGCAGCTTGGGGACAGCCCAGAACACTGAAGCTTTCTTT
d_call: .; clone_size: .; v_call: TRBV20-1; j_call: TRBJ1-1; cdr3_aa: CSASWEWDTEAFF; cdr3_nt: TGCAGTGCTAGTTGGGAGTGGGACACTGAAGCTTTCTTT
d_call: .; clone_size: .; v_call: TRBV3-1/TRBV3-2; j_call: TRBJ2-2; cdr3_aa: CASSQEGRELFF; cdr3_nt: TGTGCCAGCAGCCAAGAAGGGCGGGAGCTGTTTTTT
d_call: .; clone_size: .; v_call: TRBV12-5; j_call: TRBJ2-2; cdr3_aa: CASGSPRAITGELFF; cdr3_nt: TGTGCTAGTGGCTCCCCGCGGGCGATCACCGGGGAGCTGTTTTTT
d_call: .; clone_size: .; v_call: TRBV6-6; j_call: TRBJ1-2; cdr3_aa: CASSYSDSPNYGYTF; cdr3_nt: TGTGCCAGCAGTTACTCGGACAGCCCTAACTATGGCTACACCTTC
d_call: .; clone_size: .; v_call: TRBV29-1; j_call: TRBJ1-2; cdr3_aa: CSVEREPFRSYTF; cdr3_nt: TGCAGCGTTGAAAGGGAACCTTTCAGAAGCTACACCTTC
d_call: .; clone_size: .; v_call: TRBV11-2; j_call: TRBJ2-5; cdr3_aa: CASSLGREETQYF; cdr3_nt: TGTGCCAGCAGCTTAGGAAGGGAAGAGACCCAGTACTTC
d_call: TRBD1; clone_size: .; v_call: TRBV10-3; j_call: TRBJ2-1; cdr3_aa: CAISESWTGDNEQFF; cdr3_nt: TGTGCCATCAGTGAGTCTTGGACAGGAGACAATGAGCAGTTCTTC
d_call: .; clone_size: .; v_call: TRBV27; j_call: TRBJ2-7; cdr3_aa: CASSFGRTPTYEQYF; cdr3_nt: TGTGCCAGCAGTTTTGGGAGGACACCGACCTACGAGCAGTACTTC
d_call: TRBD1; clone_size: .; v_call: TRBV15; j_call: TRBJ1-1; cdr3_aa: CATSRYPRQGTEAFF; cdr3_nt: TGTGCCACCAGCAGATACCCTAGACAGGGGACTGAAGCTTTCTTT
d_call: TRBD2; clone_size: .; v_call: TRBV4-1; j_call: TRBJ2-1; cdr3_aa: CASSHLGLAGVKKSYNEQFF; cdr3_nt: TGCGCCAGCAGCCACCTAGGACTAGCGGGGGTAAAGAAATCCTACAATGAGCAGTTCTTC
d_call: .; clone_size: .; v_call: TRBV5-4; j_call: TRBJ2-1; cdr3_aa: CASSLGRPGNEQFF; cdr3_nt: TGTGCCAGCAGCTTGGGACGCCCGGGGAATGAGCAGTTCTTC
d_call: .; clone_size: .; v_call: TRBV15; j_call: TRBJ1-1; cdr3_aa: CATSRDRWRMNTEAFF; cdr3_nt: TGTGCCACCAGCAGAGATCGTTGGCGGATGAACACTGAAGCTTTCTTT
d_call: .; clone_size: .; v_call: TRBV5-1; j_call: TRBJ2-5; cdr3_aa: CASSLGIRTSGPAGTQYF; cdr3_nt: TGCGCCAGCAGCTTGGGGATAAGAACCTCGGGACCAGCTGGGACCCAGTACTTC
d_call: TRBD2; clone_size: .; v_call: TRBV6-1; j_call: TRBJ2-2; cdr3_aa: CASSELSAGVNTGELFF; cdr3_nt: TGTGCCAGCAGCGAACTCTCAGCGGGAGTGAACACCGGGGAGCTGTTTTTT
d_call: .; clone_size: .; v_call: TRBV19; j_call: TRBJ2-2; cdr3_aa: CASSIRETDTGELFF; cdr3_nt: TGTGCCAGTAGTATCAGGGAGACGGACACCGGGGAGCTGTTTTTT